Following are 2 T cell receptor beta chains from one sample sequenced in a study of control samples from healthy donors and cancer patients. The assay was immunoSEQ multiplex PCR, and TCRdb's table has in-frame clones only and misses some. The sample shows about 160,000 clones, around 90% of them seen only once. The sample was blood. The receptor set was obtained from a woman in her 30s in good health.

This rearrangement joins TRBV5-4 to TRBJ2-2; the D is unclear. CDR3 length: 15 residues. Germline loops: CDR1 SGHNT, CDR2 YYREEE (reference sequence). V lost 2 bases and J lost 0, with 8 bases in between. The CDR3 coding sequence is TGTGCCAGCAGCTTTGGAACATCGAACACCGGGGAGCTGTTTTTT. The encoded protein is CASSFGTSNTGELFF.

This sequence joins TRBV6-6 and TRBJ2-7, with 8 bases identical to TRBD1. Germline V gene lookup returns CDR1 MNHNY and CDR2 SVGAGI (reference sequence). The CDR3 extends over 15 amino acids. J was trimmed by 6 bases and V by 0 bases; bases with no gene match: 7. The CDR3 here is CASSYSIQGASEQYF. In DNA, the CDR3 is TGTGCCAGCAGTTACTCGATCCAGGGGGCGTCCGAGCAGTACTTC.